The 25 T cell receptor beta chains in this list originate from one sample, sequenced in a study of identical twins. TCRdb reanalysed the 5' RACE reads using MiXCR and keeps one entry per CDR3 protein. The data contain 1.5 million to 2 million distinct CDR3 sequences, about 31% of them singletons. Sequencing was performed on cord blood. Receptors were obtained from a newborn girl in good health.

The chain combines TRBV4-2 with TRBJ2-3, with D possibly matching TRBD2 (5 bases). V lost 3 bases, J lost 2 bases, and 12 bases lay in between. The length of the CDR3 is 15 residues. Germline V CDR1 and CDR2: LGHNA, YNFKEQ. The DNA for the CDR3 is TGTGCCAGCAGCCATGCTCCGGGAAACACAGATACGCAGTATTTT. This translates into CASSHAPGNTDTQYF.

This clonotype was counted a few times. The V and J genes are TRBV12-3 or TRBV12-4 and TRBJ2-3; D unclear. The CDR3 loop spans 14 amino acids. The V and J ends lost 6 bases and 7 bases respectively, with 17 bases between them. The chain's CDR3 is CASSPLQGRHTQYF. The CDR3 coding sequence is TGTGCCAGCAGCCCACTCCAAGGCAGGCATACGCAGTATTTT.

This clonotype came up a few times. V gene TRBV3-1 combines with J gene TRBJ1-1; no clear D gene. V was trimmed by 1 base and J by 4 bases, leaving 7 bases between them. From germline, CDR1 is LGHDT and CDR2 YNNKEL (reference sequence). CDR3 size: 13 residues. The CDR3 loop is CASSQGSFTEAFF. DNA for the CDR3: TGTGCCAGCAGCCAAGGAAGTTTCACTGAAGCTTTCTTT.

This clonotype occurred once. V and J are TRBV3-1 and TRBJ2-1; 7 bases agree with TRBD2. Germline values: CDR1 LGHDT, CDR2 YNNKEL (reference sequence). J was trimmed by 6 bases and V by 3 bases; bases with no gene match: 11. The CDR3 runs to 16 residues. The CDR3 bases are TGTGCCAGCAGCCAGGGGGGGAGGCATCGGGGCAATGAGCAGTTCTTC. The encoded protein is CASSQGGRHRGNEQFF.

This sequence joins TRBV7-6 and TRBJ2-3; D gene unclear. Trimming removed 5 bases at V and 0 bases at J, with 9 bases between. Germline V gene sequence: CDR1 SGHVS, CDR2 FNYEAQ. The CDR3 totals 14 residues. The CDR3 nucleotides read TGTGCCAGCAGCGCCAGTTATAGCACAGATACGCAGTATTTT. Translated, it gives CASSASYSTDTQYF.

This clonotype has only a few counts. The chain recombines TRBV5-1 with TRBJ1-1, with 8 nucleotides matching TRBD1. The CDR3 loop spans 16 amino acids. The trim removed 0 bases at V and 2 bases at J, leaving 6 bases unmatched. From germline, CDR1 is SGHRS and CDR2 YFSETQ. As DNA, the CDR3 is TGCGCCAGCAGCTTGGTGGCGACAGGGGCAAACACTGAAGCTTTCTTT. Its translation: CASSLVATGANTEAFF.

A remark on this clonotype: Germline and junction disagree at one end, which may indicate a read error. This chain connects TRBV10-3 to TRBJ2-1; 10 bases are a match to TRBD2. Germline V gene sequence: CDR1 ENHRY, CDR2 SYGVKD. The CDR3 is made up of 14 amino acids. CDR3 in amino acids: CAISGLAGYNGQFF. Written as DNA, the CDR3 is TGTGCCATCAGTGGACTAGCGGGTTACAATGGGCAGTTCTTC.

In this sample, this clonotype turned up a few times. This chain's CDR3 is CASSLGQFLVNTEAFF. DNA for the CDR3: TGTGCCAGCAGCTTAGGTCAGTTTTTGGTGAACACTGAAGCTTTCTTT. V is TRBV11-2 and J is TRBJ1-1; D gene unclear. The V gene lost 1 base and the J gene lost 0 bases, with 12 bases spanning the gap. Germline values: CDR1 SGHAT, CDR2 FQNNGV. The CDR3 has 16 residues.

The gene calls are TRBV28 and TRBJ2-7, with D perhaps matching TRBD2 (5 bases). CDR3 length: 16 residues. Germline loops: CDR1 MDHEN, CDR2 SYDVKM. V lost 6 bases and J 1 base, leaving 19 bases between the germline ends. DNA of the CDR3: TGTGCCAGCAGCCGCATTTCTAGCCAACGTTCCTACGAGCAGTACTTC. Amino acids: CASSRISSQRSYEQYF.

In this sample, this clonotype turned up once. CDR3 in DNA: TGCGCCAGCAGCCAACTTATAGCGGGAGGGGCCTACAATGAGCAGTACTTC. Translated, it gives CASSQLIAGGAYNEQYF. The rearrangement uses TRBV4-1 and TRBJ2-1; 11 nucleotides line up with TRBD2. The better agreement between TRBJ2-7 and the DNA end casts doubt on the J call. The CDR3 is 17 amino acids. Per the germline V gene, CDR1 is MGHRA and CDR2 is YSYEKL.

The chain carries TRBV18 and TRBJ2-1, with a possible D match to TRBD1 (5 bases). The V gene's germline CDR1 is KGHSH and CDR2 LQKENI. Between the trimmed V and J ends, which lost 6 bases and 0 bases, there was a span of 12 bases. CDR3 length equals 15 residues. CDR3 amino acids: CASSRRQSSYNEQFF. CDR3 coding DNA: TGTGCCAGCTCGCGACGACAGAGCTCCTACAATGAGCAGTTCTTC.

This clonotype has more than one count but fewer than ten. This rearrangement joins TRBV28 to TRBJ2-1; TRBD1 matches at 12 bases. Per germline, CDR1 MDHEN and CDR2 SYDVKM. The J segment lost 9 bases and the V segment lost 3 bases, leaving 12 bases of the junction unmatched. The CDR3 loop spans 17 amino acids. The chain's CDR3 is CASSLGAGTGGYGEQFF. The CDR3 coding sequence is TGTGCCAGCAGTTTGGGTGCCGGGACAGGGGGCTACGGTGAGCAGTTCTTC.

In this sample, this clonotype turned up many times. The rearrangement links TRBV5-1 to TRBJ1-2; D possibly corresponds to TRBD1 (6 bases). Trimming cost V 1 base and J 6 bases, with 13 bases left between them. Germline V gene lookup returns CDR1 SGHRS and CDR2 YFSETQ. This CDR3 is 14 amino acids long. CDR3 loop: CASSLITGRDGYTF. CDR3 DNA sequence: TGCGCCAGCAGCTTGATCACAGGGAGAGATGGCTACACCTTC.

This clonotype occurred a few times. The chain links TRBV20-1 to TRBJ2-1; 10 bases agree with TRBD2. The germline V gene encodes CDR1 DFQATT and CDR2 SNEGSKA (reference sequence). Losses at the gene ends were 4 bases for V and 13 bases for J; bases not matched to a gene: 7. This CDR3 contains 12 residues. CDR3 DNA sequence: TGCAGTGCTACGAGCAGCGGGAGGGAACAGTTCTTC. Translating gives CSATSSGREQFF.

The chain couples TRBV6-2 or TRBV6-3 to TRBJ2-3, with 11 bases identical to TRBD2. Per germline, CDR1 MNHEY and CDR2 SVGEGT. With V trimmed by 6 bases and J by 0 bases, 8 bases remained unmatched. The CDR3 is 17 amino acids. The CDR3 spells CASSQKLAGDSTDTQYF. The CDR3 coding sequence is TGTGCCAGCAGCCAGAAACTAGCGGGGGATAGCACAGATACGCAGTATTTT.

The rearrangement links TRBV29-1 to TRBJ1-4, with D possibly matching TRBD1 (5 bases). Germline V CDR1 and CDR2: SQVTM, ANQGSEA. Trimming cost V 6 bases and J 0 bases, with 14 bases left between them. The CDR3 consists of 15 residues. CDR3 region: CSVLTGFATNEKLFF. DNA for the CDR3: TGCAGCGTCCTTACAGGATTTGCAACTAATGAAAAACTGTTTTTT.

This clonotype has at least ten counts. The junction departs from the called germline gene at one end, perhaps through a read error. The rearrangement links TRBV7-2 to TRBJ2-3, with 11 bases fitting TRBD1. The CDR3 length is 14 residues. The V gene's germline CDR1 is SGHTA and CDR2 FQGNSA. CDR3 DNA sequence: TGCGCCAGCAGCTTGGGGACAGGGGGAGATACGCAGTATTTT. This codes for CASSLGTGGDTQYF. The whole variable domain, remainder taken from reference TRBV7-2 and TRBJ2-3, is GAGVSQSPSNKVTEKGKDVELRCDPISGHTALYWYRQSLGQGLEFLIYFQGNSAPDKSGLPSDRFSAERTGGSVSTLTIQRTQQEDSAVYLCASSLGTGGDTQYFGPGTRLTVL.

The V and J genes are TRBV4-2 and TRBJ2-3; D not certain. Germline V lookup: CDR1 LGHNA, CDR2 YNFKEQ. This CDR3 contains 15 residues. V lost 1 base, J lost 0 bases, and 8 bases lay in between. In DNA, the CDR3 is TGTGCCAGCAGCCAAGCATATCACAGCACAGATACGCAGTATTTT. Translating it yields CASSQAYHSTDTQYF.

As for this clonotype: This sequence may be a read error, since a much larger clone differs from it by one base. The J gene is TRBJ2-3, the V gene TRBV4-2, with D tentatively TRBD1 or TRBD2 (5 bases each). The germline V gene has CDR1 LGHNA and CDR2 YNFKEQ. Trimming took 3 bases from V and 9 from J, leaving 13 bases between them. The CDR3 spans 13 residues. CDR3 DNA: TGTGCCAGCAGCCAGACGGGACCAGCGACGCAGTATTTT. This codes for CASSQTGPATQYF.

The chain couples TRBV12-3 or TRBV12-4 to TRBJ1-2; D unclear. This CDR3 has 12 amino acids. V was shortened by 5 bases and J by 4 bases, with 8 bases between the two germline ends. The CDR3 spells CASSTDLYGYTF. The CDR3 DNA sequence: TGTGCCAGCAGTACGGATCTCTATGGCTACACCTTC.

This chain uses TRBV5-1 with TRBJ2-3, with TRBD1 identical over 8 bases. The V and J ends lost 5 bases and 4 bases, in that order; junction bases with no gene match: 6. Germline V lookup: CDR1 SGHRS, CDR2 YFSETQ. This CDR3 region has 14 residues. The CDR3 sequence: CASRGQASADTQYF. The CDR3, as DNA: TGCGCCAGCAGGGGACAGGCTAGCGCAGATACGCAGTATTTT.

This clonotype was counted between two and nine times. V gene TRBV7-2 combines with J gene TRBJ1-4; possible D gene TRBD1, 5 bases. The CDR3 length is 13 residues. V was cut by 5 bases and J by 8 bases, with 12 bases left in between. Germline lookup yields CDR1 SGHTA and CDR2 FQGNSA. This CDR3 reads CASSAGGSEKLFF. The CDR3 coding sequence is TGTGCCAGCAGCGCGGGGGGATCGGAAAAACTGTTTTTT.

The genes are TRBV6-5 and TRBJ1-1; 8 nucleotides match TRBD1. CDR3 length: 15 amino acids. V shed 6 bases, J shed 13 bases, and the junction held 19 bases outside the gene matches. CDR1 MNHEY and CDR2 SVGAGI come from the germline V gene. The CDR3 sequence is CASSPASTGGRAGFF. CDR3 bases: TGTGCCAGCAGCCCCGCGTCAACAGGGGGGAGGGCGGGTTTCTTT.

This clonotype has only a few counts. This CDR3 reads CASSRETGGDFYEQYF. The DNA of the CDR3 is TGTGCCAGCAGCCGTGAAACAGGGGGCGATTTCTACGAGCAGTACTTC. The chain carries TRBV7-9 and TRBJ2-7, with 9 nucleotides matching TRBD1. Germline lookup yields CDR1 SEHNR and CDR2 FQNEAQ (reference sequence). The trim removed 5 bases at V and 3 bases at J, leaving 11 bases unmatched. The CDR3 has 16 residues. The whole variable domain, remainder taken from reference TRBV7-9 and TRBJ2-7, is DTGVSQNPRHKITKRGQNVTFRCDPISEHNRLYWYRQTLGQGPEFLTYFQNEAQLEKSRLLSDRFSAERPKGSFSTLEIQRTEQGDSAMYLCASSRETGGDFYEQYFGPGTRLTVT.

This clonotype has only a few counts. This chain joins TRBV5-1 and TRBJ2-1; 8 bases align to TRBD2. Germline loops: CDR1 SGHRS, CDR2 YFSETQ. The CDR3 spans 19 residues. The V segment lost 0 bases and the J segment 3 bases; nucleotides outside the gene matches: 14. CDR3 protein: CASSLEGQLAVLRYNEQFF. In DNA, the CDR3 is TGCGCCAGCAGCTTGGAGGGGCAACTAGCGGTACTACGCTACAATGAGCAGTTCTTC.